The 31 T cell receptor beta chains presented below share a single source sample, sequenced in a study of T cell changes during pregnancy in multiple sclerosis. Assay: immunoSEQ multiplex PCR; the TCRdb copy retains only in-frame clones and omits some. The data show some 41,000 clones, around 90% seen once. Specimen: CD4+ T cells from peripheral blood mononuclear cells, collected in the third trimester of pregnancy. Receptor source: a female donor in good health, enrolled as a control in a pregnancy study.

The rearrangement links TRBV5-1 to TRBJ2-5; 7 nucleotides agree with TRBD1. Germline assignment: CDR1 SGHRS and CDR2 YFSETQ. The CDR3 is made up of 15 amino acids. V shed 2 bases, J shed 2 bases, and the junction held 6 bases outside the gene matches. CDR3 in amino acids: CASSFQTGWQETQYF. The DNA for the CDR3 is TGCGCCAGCAGCTTCCAGACAGGGTGGCAAGAGACCCAGTACTTC. The full variable domain, with the rest looked up from reference TRBV5-1 and TRBJ2-5, is KAGVTQTPRYLIKTRGQQVTLSCSPISGHRSVSWYQQTPGQGLQFLFEYFSETQRNKGNFPGRFSGRQFSNSRSEMNVSTLELGDSALYLCASSFQTGWQETQYFGPGTRLLVL.

The CDR3 DNA reads as TGTGCCAGCAGCTTAACGACAGACTCCTACAATGAGCAGTTCTTC. Encoded protein: CASSLTTDSYNEQFF. The chain recombines TRBV7-3 with TRBJ2-1, with D perhaps matching TRBD1 (5 bases). The CDR3 is made up of 15 amino acids. V was trimmed by 0 bases and J by 0 bases, leaving 6 bases between them. Germline V gene data show CDR1 as SGHTA and CDR2 as FQGTGA.

In nucleotides, the CDR3 is TGTGCCATCAGACTTTCGAACACCGGGGAGCTGTTTTTT. It yields the protein CAIRLSNTGELFF. This chain connects TRBV10-3 to TRBJ2-2; unclear D gene. Trimming removed 6 bases at V and 0 bases at J, with 5 bases between. Germline V gene data show CDR1 as ENHRY and CDR2 as SYGVKD. The CDR3 runs 13 residues.

V is TRBV10-2 and J is TRBJ2-1; D gene unclear. The V gene lost 4 bases and the J gene lost 4 bases, with 14 bases spanning the gap. CDR1 and CDR2 from the germline V gene are WSHSY and SAAADI. The CDR3 consists of 15 residues. In nucleotides, the CDR3 is TGCGCCAGCAGTGTTGCGGTCCTTAATTACAATGAGCAGTTCTTC. Protein product: CASSVAVLNYNEQFF.

This chain uses TRBV27 with TRBJ1-2; TRBD1 aligns across 8 bases. This CDR3 spans 14 amino acids. Trimming took 5 bases from V and 3 from J; bases not matched to a gene: 5. Germline loops: CDR1 MNHEY, CDR2 SMNVEV (reference sequence). This CDR3 is CASSNTQGDYGYTF. The CDR3 coding sequence is TGTGCCAGCAGTAATACACAGGGGGACTATGGCTACACCTTC.

This clone was detected once. This rearrangement joins TRBV27 to TRBJ2-2; 12 nucleotides agree with TRBD2. The CDR3 length is 16 residues. Unmatched junction bases numbered 9, after V lost 7 bases and J lost 6 bases. Looked up from germline, CDR1 is MNHEY and CDR2 is SMNVEV (reference sequence). Written as DNA, the CDR3 is TGTGCCAGCACCGAGCTAGCGGGAGGGGCATCCGGGGAGCTGTTTTTT. This translates into CASTELAGGASGELFF.

V gene TRBV5-4 combines with J gene TRBJ1-2; TRBD1 matches at 11 bases. Germline values: CDR1 SGHNT, CDR2 YYREEE (reference sequence). V was clipped by 3 bases and J by 8 bases; unmatched bases: 12. The CDR3 consists of 16 residues. CDR3 region: CASSSGGGQGAEGYTF. The CDR3, as DNA: TGTGCCAGCAGCTCCGGTGGCGGACAGGGGGCGGAAGGCTACACCTTC.

This clone has more than one count but fewer than ten. V and J are TRBV10-1 and TRBJ2-5; 10 nucleotides align to TRBD2. The germline V gene encodes CDR1 WNHNN and CDR2 SYGVQD (reference sequence). Trimming removed 5 bases from V and 7 bases from J; junction bases left unmatched: 4. The CDR3 covers 13 residues. In DNA, the CDR3 is TGCGCCAGCAGTACTACTAGCGGGGCGACCCAGTACTTC. It codes for CASSTTSGATQYF.

V usage is TRBV6-4 and J usage is TRBJ2-6; weak D call: TRBD2 (5 bases). The germline V gene has CDR1 MRHNA and CDR2 SNTAGT. Trimming pared 2 bases from V and 1 base from J, leaving 6 bases between. The CDR3 has 15 amino acids. The CDR3 reads CASSDRGSGANVLTF. For the CDR3, the DNA is TGTGCCAGCAGTGACCGAGGGTCTGGGGCCAACGTCCTGACTTTC.

This chain connects TRBV11-3 to TRBJ2-3; D possibly corresponds to TRBD2 (5 bases). CDR3 length: 15 amino acids. CDR1 SGHNT and CDR2 YENEEA come from the germline V gene. V shed 2 bases and J shed 1 base, with 10 bases lying between them. The DNA for the CDR3 is TGTGCCAGCAGCTTATCCGCCGGGGGCACAGATACGCAGTATTTT. This sequence encodes CASSLSAGGTDTQYF. Full variable domain (rest looked up from reference TRBV11-3 and TRBJ2-3): EAGVVQSPRYKIIEKKQPVAFWCNPISGHNTLYWYLQNLGQGPELLIRYENEEAVDDSQLPKDRFSAERLKGVDSTLKIQPAELGDSAVYLCASSLSAGGTDTQYFGPGTRLTVL.

This chain connects TRBV28 to TRBJ2-7; TRBD2 is a possible D gene (5 bases). This CDR3 region has 12 residues. V lost 6 bases to trimming and J lost 7 bases, with 13 bases between them. CDR1 is MDHEN, CDR2 SYDVKM, per germline. In nucleotides, the CDR3 is TGTGCCAGCAGCGTACCGGGGTATGAGCAGTACTTC. Its translation is CASSVPGYEQYF.

V gene TRBV5-1 combines with J gene TRBJ1-2; no definite D call. V dropped 4 bases and J dropped 6 bases, with 13 bases sitting between them. The CDR3 runs to 13 residues. Germline V gene data show CDR1 as SGHRS and CDR2 as YFSETQ. CDR3 sequence: CASSSYGRDGYTF. The CDR3, as DNA: TGCGCCAGCAGCAGCTATGGGAGGGATGGCTACACCTTC.

The J gene is TRBJ1-4, the V gene TRBV23-1, with 8 bases identical to TRBD1. TRBV23-1 is an ORF, and what it does is uncertain. With V trimmed by 1 base and J by 4 bases, 23 bases remained unmatched. CDR3 size: 22 residues. The CDR3 DNA reads TGCGCCAGCAGTCAATACCAGGACAGGGATTGGGAGTGGAAGAAGAGTAATGAAAAACTGTTTTTT. This encodes CASSQYQDRDWEWKKSNEKLFF.

The chain combines TRBV15 with TRBJ1-2; D ambiguous. V dropped 5 bases and J dropped 4 bases, with 8 bases sitting between them. This CDR3 spans 12 amino acids. Germline-derived CDR1 and CDR2 are LNHNV and YYDKDF (reference sequence). CDR3 loop: CATSERSYGYTF. CDR3 nucleotide sequence: TGTGCCACCAGCGAAAGGAGCTATGGCTACACCTTC.

The chain employs TRBV5-4 and TRBJ2-2; maybe TRBD2 (5 bases). CDR1 is SGHNT and CDR2 is YYREEE in the germline V gene (reference sequence). The CDR3 runs 15 residues. Between the trimmed V and J ends, which lost 2 bases and 3 bases, there was a span of 11 bases. The CDR3 here is CASSFRVGDTGELFF. CDR3 coding DNA: TGTGCCAGCAGCTTCCGGGTCGGGGACACCGGGGAGCTGTTTTTT.

The rearrangement links TRBV12-5 to TRBJ1-1; D perhaps matches TRBD1 (6 bases). Per germline, CDR1 LGHNT and CDR2 FRNRAP. V was clipped by 6 bases and J by 1 base, with 6 bases between them. The CDR3 consists of 12 residues. CDR3 sequence: CASGTGNTEAFF. The CDR3 DNA reads TGTGCTAGTGGGACAGGGAACACTGAAGCTTTCTTT.

CDR3 amino acids: CASSPVTAGVQPQHF. Here the CDR3 DNA reads TGTGCCAGCTCACCAGTGACAGCGGGAGTCCAGCCCCAGCATTTT. The rearrangement links TRBV18 to TRBJ1-5; a weak D match, TRBD1 (5 bases). Germline V gene sequence: CDR1 KGHSH, CDR2 LQKENI. This CDR3 region has 15 residues. The V end was cut by 2 bases, the J end by 7 bases, with 15 bases between.

This clone showed up just a few times. The chain carries TRBV7-2 and TRBJ2-4; D is possibly TRBD2 (6 bases). Trimming stripped 2 bases from V and 6 bases from J, with 17 bases between. This CDR3 contains 16 residues. The germline gives CDR1 SGHTA, CDR2 FQGNSA. Here the CDR3 DNA reads TGTGCCAGCAGCTTACCAGCCCGACTAGGGAGAAACATTCAGTACTTC. Residues: CASSLPARLGRNIQYF.

This clone was observed once. The V call is TRBV15, the J call TRBJ1-5, with a possible D match to TRBD1 (5 bases). Trimming took off 0 bases at V and 7 bases at J, with 10 bases between the two ends. Germline V gene sequence: CDR1 LNHNV, CDR2 YYDKDF (reference sequence). The CDR3 spans 14 residues. The CDR3 DNA reads as TGTGCCACCAGCAGAGATCTCAGGGTCCAGCCCCAGCATTTT. Protein sequence: CATSRDLRVQPQHF.

The chain employs TRBV10-1 and TRBJ1-6; 12 positions match TRBD1. Trimming cost V 6 bases and J 10 bases; bases outside gene matches: 7. Looked up from germline, CDR1 is WNHNN and CDR2 is SYGVQD (reference sequence). This CDR3 contains 15 residues. The CDR3 sequence: CASRPGQGAQSPLHF. Written as DNA, the CDR3 is TGCGCCAGCAGGCCGGGACAGGGGGCACAGTCACCCCTCCACTTT.

This clone came up a few times. The V gene is TRBV6-5, the J gene TRBJ2-7, with 7 nucleotides matching TRBD2. The CDR3 is 15 residues long. The trim removed 5 bases at V and 5 bases at J, leaving 12 bases unmatched. CDR1 is MNHEY and CDR2 is SVGAGI in the germline V gene. CDR3 sequence: CASSGTSERDDEQYF. In nucleotides, the CDR3 is TGTGCCAGCAGTGGAACTAGCGAGAGGGACGACGAGCAGTACTTC.

J is TRBJ2-7 and V is TRBV6-1; a weak D match, TRBD1 (8 bases). Germline loops: CDR1 MNHNS, CDR2 SASEGT. Trimming removed 11 bases at V and 2 bases at J, with 22 bases between. This CDR3 spans 15 amino acids. CDR3 region: CAADRDGGGAYEQYF. As DNA, the CDR3 is TGTGCCGCGGACAGGGACGGGGGAGGGGCCTACGAGCAGTACTTC.

This rearrangement joins TRBV6-5 to TRBJ1-5; 8 bases match TRBD1. CDR1 is MNHEY and CDR2 is SVGAGI in the germline V gene. This CDR3 has 15 residues. The V segment lost 6 bases and the J segment 2 bases; nucleotides outside the gene matches: 6. CDR3 sequence: CASSKTGDGNQPQHF. Here the CDR3 DNA reads TGTGCCAGCAGCAAGACAGGGGATGGCAATCAGCCCCAGCATTTT.

The CDR3 loop reads CASSRSRVNEQFF. In DNA, the CDR3 is TGTGCCAGCTCCCGTTCCAGGGTAAATGAGCAGTTCTTC. This chain uses TRBV18 with TRBJ2-1; the D gene is possibly TRBD1 (5 bases). V lost 6 bases to trimming and J lost 7 bases, with 13 bases between them. Per germline, CDR1 KGHSH and CDR2 LQKENI. CDR3 length: 13 residues.

This clone is labeled as medium-sized (0.01 to 0.1%). The chain links TRBV5-6 to TRBJ1-4; 9 bases match TRBD1. V lost 2 bases, J lost 8 bases, and 4 bases stayed unmatched. The CDR3 is 14 amino acids. Germline CDR1 reads SGHDT; CDR2 reads YYEEEE. CDR3 sequence: CASSFGTGYEKLFF. As DNA, the CDR3 is TGTGCCAGCAGCTTCGGGACAGGGTACGAAAAACTGTTTTTT. The full variable domain, rest sourced from reference TRBV5-6 and TRBJ1-4, is DAGVTQSPTHLIKTRGQQVTLRCSPKSGHDTVSWYQQALGQGPQFIFQYYEEEERQRGNFPDRFSGHQFPNYSSELNVNALLLGDSALYLCASSFGTGYEKLFFGSGTQLSVL.

The chain has TRBV5-1 and TRBJ2-3; possibly TRBD2 for D (5 bases). Trimming removed 0 bases at V and 1 base at J, with 12 bases between. The CDR3 is 16 residues long. Germline-derived CDR1 and CDR2 are SGHRS and YFSETQ. This CDR3 reads CASSLAPSGGTDTQYF. CDR3 DNA: TGCGCCAGCAGCTTGGCCCCCAGCGGAGGCACAGATACGCAGTATTTT.

The chain couples TRBV7-8 to TRBJ2-5, with D maybe TRBD2 (6 bases). Trimming shortened V by 5 bases and J by 4 bases, and 17 bases separated the two germline ends. This CDR3 contains 15 residues. Germline CDR1 is SGHVS and CDR2 is FQNEAQ. CDR3 nucleotides: TGTGCCAGCAGCCCCGCCACCTGGGACTTAGAGACCCAGTACTTC. Encoded protein: CASSPATWDLETQYF.

This clone was counted a single time. This chain uses TRBV10-3 with TRBJ2-3, with 9 bases aligning to TRBD2. CDR1 and CDR2 (germline): ENHRY, SYGVKD. The V gene end was trimmed by 4 bases and the J gene end by 2 bases; junction bases not matched to a gene: 4. The CDR3 length is 15 residues. CDR3 sequence: CAISAAGGPTDTQYF. The DNA for the CDR3 is TGTGCCATCAGTGCAGCGGGGGGACCCACAGATACGCAGTATTTT.

This clone was counted once. This chain joins TRBV27 and TRBJ2-3; D remains unclear. The ends were cut back, 8 bases at V and 9 bases at J, with 18 bases in the middle. The CDR3 is made up of 13 amino acids. Looked up from germline, CDR1 is MNHEY and CDR2 is SMNVEV (reference sequence). CDR3 loop: CASRRSVGQTQYF. DNA of the CDR3: TGTGCCAGCCGACGGTCGGTGGGCCAGACGCAGTATTTT.

This clone was counted a single time. DNA of the CDR3: TGTGCCAGCAGTCGCACAGGGAATCAGCCCCAGCATTTT. Translating gives CASSRTGNQPQHF. The chain links TRBV27 to TRBJ1-5; TRBD1 might be the D (6 bases). CDR3 length: 13 residues. Germline V lookup: CDR1 MNHEY, CDR2 SMNVEV (reference sequence). Trimming stripped 5 bases from V and 4 bases from J, with 9 bases between.

J is TRBJ2-5 and V is TRBV11-2, with D maybe TRBD1 (6 bases). The CDR3 loop spans 15 amino acids. V was pared by 1 base and J by 5 bases, with 14 bases between. Germline assignment: CDR1 SGHAT and CDR2 FQNNGV. The CDR3, as DNA: TGTGCCAGCAGCTTAGCCTGGGGGCAGCGGGAGACCCAGTACTTC. This sequence encodes CASSLAWGQRETQYF.